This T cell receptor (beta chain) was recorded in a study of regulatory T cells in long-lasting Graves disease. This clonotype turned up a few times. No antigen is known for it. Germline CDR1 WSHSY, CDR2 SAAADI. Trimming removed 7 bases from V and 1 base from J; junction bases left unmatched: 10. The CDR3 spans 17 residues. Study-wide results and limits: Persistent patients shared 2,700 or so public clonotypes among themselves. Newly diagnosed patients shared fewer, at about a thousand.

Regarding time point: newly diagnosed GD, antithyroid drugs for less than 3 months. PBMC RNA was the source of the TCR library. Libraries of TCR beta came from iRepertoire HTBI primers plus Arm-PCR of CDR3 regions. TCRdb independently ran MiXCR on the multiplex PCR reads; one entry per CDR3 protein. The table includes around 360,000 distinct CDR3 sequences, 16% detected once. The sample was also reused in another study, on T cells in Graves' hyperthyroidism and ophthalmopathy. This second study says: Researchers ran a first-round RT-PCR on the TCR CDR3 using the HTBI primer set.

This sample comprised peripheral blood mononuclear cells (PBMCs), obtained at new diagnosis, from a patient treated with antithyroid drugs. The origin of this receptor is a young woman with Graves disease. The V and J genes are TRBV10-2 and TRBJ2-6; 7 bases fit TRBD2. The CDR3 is CASTGGYGGSGANVLTF. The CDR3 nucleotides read TGCGCCAGCACCGGAGGGTACGGGGGGTCTGGGGCCAACGTCCTGACTTTC.